This T cell receptor beta chain was sequenced for a study of beta chain features in type 1 diabetes. General study results and limits: Type 1 diabetes patients showed a moderate but significant shortening of TCRB CDR3s in all four CD4+ subsets.

On this clone itself: Antigen specificity is unknown.

Every bit of the isolated RNA underwent reverse transcription, so sequencing read expressed TCRB transcripts. The table came from immunoSEQ multiplex PCR; TCRdb's copy has only in-frame clones and leaves some out. The sample contains around 260,000 clones, roughly 20% of which appear only once. There are 16 residues in the CDR3. Germline CDR1 is SQVTM and CDR2 is ANQGSEA. After removal of 5 bases from V and 8 bases from J, the junction contained 19 bases not matched to a gene. The chain is built from TRBV29-1 and TRBJ1-1; the match to TRBD1 covers 8 bases. Input material: naive CD4+ T cells from blood. The sequence derives from a woman aged 40 to 50 with type 1 diabetes. The CDR3 region has the DNA TGCAGCGTTAAATTGACAGGGGTCGTCTCTAAGAGGGAAGCTTTCTTT. Its protein is CSVKLTGVVSKREAFF.